This TCR beta chain derives from a study of T cell responses to AZD1222 COVID-19 vaccine. Study-level points and caveats: Spike was spanned by vaccine-associated CD4 TCRs, with dominance at 160-218 and 743-854. Regions left unmutated in variants are reportedly the target of nearly half of spike-specific TCRs. Spike-specific TCRs gained breadth and depth after people received two AZD1222 doses.

The CDR3 spans 13 residues. In germline, CDR1 is LGHDT, CDR2 YNNKEL (reference sequence). V gave up 2 bases and J gave up 5 bases, with 8 bases separating them. In the case of this clone: Its antigen is unknown.

Using immunoSEQ multiplex PCR, the repertoire was profiled, and TCRdb retains in-frame clones only, with some absent. Of 150,000 to 200,000 clones listed, around 93% are singletons. Sequencing used peripheral blood, obtained on day 0 of AZD1222 vaccination. V is TRBV3-1 (or the pseudogene TRBV3-2) and J is TRBJ2-3, with D maybe TRBD2 (6 bases). The TCR sequence derives from an adult in good health. CDR3 protein: CASSQRGIDTQYF. The CDR3, as DNA: TGTGCCAGCAGCCAACGGGGGATAGATACGCAGTATTTT.